The T cell receptor beta chain under discussion was sequenced for a study of cytomegalovirus exposure and HLA in healthy donors. Regarding the study as a whole: Near-uniform donor sequencing depth was presumed by presence/absence analyses. TCR association rates varied by HLA locus in a later analysis, with DRB1 highest and HLA-C lowest.

This CDR3 contains 13 residues. V gave up 5 bases and J gave up 1 base, with 8 bases separating them. Germline lookup yields CDR1 MDHEN and CDR2 SYDVKM. For this clone: Its antigen is currently unknown.

The PCR employed 60 Vbeta primers together with 13 Jbeta primers. TCRdb keeps only in-frame clones here, not all; method: immunoSEQ multiplex PCR. The top ten clones hold 1.5% to 2% of a sample with some 96,000 clones, roughly 79% of them seen once. This sequence was found in a man aged 35 to 55 in good health and CMV-seronegative. Input material: PBMCs. The chain couples TRBV28 to TRBJ1-2; D is uncertain. The CDR3 sequence: CASSISGNYGYTF. The CDR3 DNA reads TGTGCCAGCAGTATCAGTGGTAACTATGGCTACACCTTC.